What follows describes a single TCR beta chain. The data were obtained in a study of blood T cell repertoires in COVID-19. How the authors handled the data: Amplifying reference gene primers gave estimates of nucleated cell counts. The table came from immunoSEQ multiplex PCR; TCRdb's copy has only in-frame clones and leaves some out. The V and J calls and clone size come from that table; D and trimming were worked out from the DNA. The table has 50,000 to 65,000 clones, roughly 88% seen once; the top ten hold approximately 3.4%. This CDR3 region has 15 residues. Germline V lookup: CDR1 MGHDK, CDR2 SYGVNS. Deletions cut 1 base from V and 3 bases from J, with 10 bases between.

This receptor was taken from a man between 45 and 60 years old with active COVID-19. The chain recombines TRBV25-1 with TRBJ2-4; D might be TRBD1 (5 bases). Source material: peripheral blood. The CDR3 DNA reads TGTGCCAGCAGTGAATGCCGACAGTACAAAAACATTCAGTACTTC. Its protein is CASSECRQYKNIQYF.